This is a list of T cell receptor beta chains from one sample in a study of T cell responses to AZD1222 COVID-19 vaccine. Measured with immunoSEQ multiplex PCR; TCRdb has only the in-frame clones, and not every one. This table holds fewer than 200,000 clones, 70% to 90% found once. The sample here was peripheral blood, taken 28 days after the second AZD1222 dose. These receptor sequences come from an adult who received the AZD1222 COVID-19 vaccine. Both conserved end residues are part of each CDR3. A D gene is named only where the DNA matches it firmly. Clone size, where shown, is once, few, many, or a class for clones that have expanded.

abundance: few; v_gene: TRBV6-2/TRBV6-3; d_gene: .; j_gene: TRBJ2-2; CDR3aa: CASSYSSENTGELFF
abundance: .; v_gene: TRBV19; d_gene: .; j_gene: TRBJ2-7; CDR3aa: CASSRESGYEQYF
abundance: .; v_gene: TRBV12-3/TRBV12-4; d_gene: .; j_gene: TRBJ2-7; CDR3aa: CASSAAWDEQYF
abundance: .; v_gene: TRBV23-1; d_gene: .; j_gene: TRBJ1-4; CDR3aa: CASTKTDEKLFF
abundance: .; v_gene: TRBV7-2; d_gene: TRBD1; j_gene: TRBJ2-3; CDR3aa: CASSLASGAGGPDTQYF
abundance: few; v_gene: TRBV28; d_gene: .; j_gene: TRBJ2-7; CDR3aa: CASSLSTSPHEQYF
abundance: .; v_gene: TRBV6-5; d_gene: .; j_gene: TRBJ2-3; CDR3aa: CASSYRGGDTQYF
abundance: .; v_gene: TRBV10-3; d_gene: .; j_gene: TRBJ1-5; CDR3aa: CAISESKGNQPQHF
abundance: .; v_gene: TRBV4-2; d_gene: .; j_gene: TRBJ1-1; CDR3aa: CASSQDLRDRAFF
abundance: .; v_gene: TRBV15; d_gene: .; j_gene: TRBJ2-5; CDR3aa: CATSRPHRVQETQYF
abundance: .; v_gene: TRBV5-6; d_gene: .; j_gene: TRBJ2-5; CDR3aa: CASSLVPGETQYF
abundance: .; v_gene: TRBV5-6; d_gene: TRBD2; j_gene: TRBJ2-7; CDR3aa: CASSIRETLAGVEGEQYF
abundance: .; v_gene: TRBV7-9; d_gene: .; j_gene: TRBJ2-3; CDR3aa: CASSLDQLNTDTQYF
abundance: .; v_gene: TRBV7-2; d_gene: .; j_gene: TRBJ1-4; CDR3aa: CASSPQRTVVNEKLFF
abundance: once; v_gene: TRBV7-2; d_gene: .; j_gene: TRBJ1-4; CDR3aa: CASSSSKFRATNEKLFF
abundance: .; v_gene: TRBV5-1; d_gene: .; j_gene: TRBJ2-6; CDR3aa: CASSFQGQSAGANVLTF
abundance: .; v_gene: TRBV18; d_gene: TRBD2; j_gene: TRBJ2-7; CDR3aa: CASSPRGLAGGSSYEQYF
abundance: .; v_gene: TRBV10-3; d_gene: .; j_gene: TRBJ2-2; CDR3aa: CAISVDRAGELFF
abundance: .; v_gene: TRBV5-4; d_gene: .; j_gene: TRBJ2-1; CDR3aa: CASSLELAGLARTNEQFF
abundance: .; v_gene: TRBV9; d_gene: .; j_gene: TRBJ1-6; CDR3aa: CASSVDPRSSYNSPLHF
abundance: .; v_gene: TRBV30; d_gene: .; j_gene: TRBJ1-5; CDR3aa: CAWSVTPGQPQHF
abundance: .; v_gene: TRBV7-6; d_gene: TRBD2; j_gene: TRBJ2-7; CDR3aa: CASTPGLAGVSGEQYF
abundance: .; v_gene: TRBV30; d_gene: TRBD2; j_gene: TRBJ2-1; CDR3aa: CAWAPPGGRTYNEQFF
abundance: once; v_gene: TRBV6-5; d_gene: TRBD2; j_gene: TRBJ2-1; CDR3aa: CASRPSGTYNEQFF
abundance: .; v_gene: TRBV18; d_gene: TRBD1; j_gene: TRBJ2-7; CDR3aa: CASSPGQGVVHEQYF
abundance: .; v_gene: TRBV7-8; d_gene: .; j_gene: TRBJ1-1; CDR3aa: CASSPDPGLGRTEAFF
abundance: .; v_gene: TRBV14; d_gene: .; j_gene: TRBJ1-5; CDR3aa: CASSQDSDQPQHF
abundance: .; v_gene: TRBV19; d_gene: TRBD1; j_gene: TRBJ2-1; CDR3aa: CASSDGGDRGYNEQFF
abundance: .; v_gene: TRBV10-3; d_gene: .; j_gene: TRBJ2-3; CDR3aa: CAISGEGLTAQYF
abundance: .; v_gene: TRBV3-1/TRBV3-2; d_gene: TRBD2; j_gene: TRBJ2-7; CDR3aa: CASSQGTSRHEQYF
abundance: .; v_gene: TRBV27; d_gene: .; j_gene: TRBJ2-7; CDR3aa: CASSPRTDNSYEQYF
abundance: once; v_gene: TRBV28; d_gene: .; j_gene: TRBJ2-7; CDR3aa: CASSLVQAAGEQYF
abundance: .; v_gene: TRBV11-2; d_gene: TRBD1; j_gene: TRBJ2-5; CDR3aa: CASSLPRGRSRETQYF